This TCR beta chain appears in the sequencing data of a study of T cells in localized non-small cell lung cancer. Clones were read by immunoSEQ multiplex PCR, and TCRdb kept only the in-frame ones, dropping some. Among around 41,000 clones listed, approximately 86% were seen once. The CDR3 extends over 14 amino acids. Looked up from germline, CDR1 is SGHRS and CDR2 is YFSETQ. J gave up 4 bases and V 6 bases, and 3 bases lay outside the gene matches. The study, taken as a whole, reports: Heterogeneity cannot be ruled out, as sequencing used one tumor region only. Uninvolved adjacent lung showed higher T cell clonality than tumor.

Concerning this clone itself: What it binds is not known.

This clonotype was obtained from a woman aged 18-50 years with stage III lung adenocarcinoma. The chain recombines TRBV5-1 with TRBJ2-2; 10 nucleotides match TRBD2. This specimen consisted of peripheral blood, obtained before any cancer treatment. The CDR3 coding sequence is TGCGCCAGCACCCAGCGGGGGGGCACCGGGGAGCTGTTTTTT. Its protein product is CASTQRGGTGELFF.